This T cell receptor (beta chain) was obtained from a study of cytomegalovirus exposure and HLA in healthy donors. Germline CDR1 reads SNHLY; CDR2 reads FYNNEI. V was shortened by 6 bases and J by 6 bases, with 13 bases between the two germline ends. The CDR3 contains 13 residues. 60 Vbeta and 13 Jbeta primers were used in PCR. The table came from immunoSEQ multiplex PCR; TCRdb's copy has only in-frame clones and leaves some out. The sample includes more than 90,000 clones, 81% of them seen just once. V gene TRBV2 combines with J gene TRBJ2-3; TRBD1 is a possible D gene (7 bases). Specimen: PBMCs. This clonotype was sampled from a woman aged 70-85 years in good health and CMV-seropositive. The CDR3 loop reads CASRGAGGDTQYF. The CDR3 DNA follows: TGTGCCAGCAGAGGGGCAGGGGGGGATACGCAGTATTTT.